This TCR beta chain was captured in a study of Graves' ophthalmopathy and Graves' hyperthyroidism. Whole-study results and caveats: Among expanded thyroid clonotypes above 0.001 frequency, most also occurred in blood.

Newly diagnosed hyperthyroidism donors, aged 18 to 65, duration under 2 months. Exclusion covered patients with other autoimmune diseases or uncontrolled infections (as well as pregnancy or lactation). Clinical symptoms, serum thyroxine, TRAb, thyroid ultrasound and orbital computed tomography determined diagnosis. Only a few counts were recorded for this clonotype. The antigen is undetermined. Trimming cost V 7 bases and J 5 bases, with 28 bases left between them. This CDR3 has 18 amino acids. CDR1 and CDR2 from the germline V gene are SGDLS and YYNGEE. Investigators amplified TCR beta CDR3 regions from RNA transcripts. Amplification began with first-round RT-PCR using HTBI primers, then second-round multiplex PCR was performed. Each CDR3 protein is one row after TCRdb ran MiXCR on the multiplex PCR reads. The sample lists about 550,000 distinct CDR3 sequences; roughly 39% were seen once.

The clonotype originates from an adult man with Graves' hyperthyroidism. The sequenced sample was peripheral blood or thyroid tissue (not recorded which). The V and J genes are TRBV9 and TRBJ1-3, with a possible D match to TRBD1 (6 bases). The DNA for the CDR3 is TGTGCCAGCTCACCACTGGGCGTGGGGGGCCAATTGAGAAACACCATATATTTT. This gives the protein CASSPLGVGGQLRNTIYF.